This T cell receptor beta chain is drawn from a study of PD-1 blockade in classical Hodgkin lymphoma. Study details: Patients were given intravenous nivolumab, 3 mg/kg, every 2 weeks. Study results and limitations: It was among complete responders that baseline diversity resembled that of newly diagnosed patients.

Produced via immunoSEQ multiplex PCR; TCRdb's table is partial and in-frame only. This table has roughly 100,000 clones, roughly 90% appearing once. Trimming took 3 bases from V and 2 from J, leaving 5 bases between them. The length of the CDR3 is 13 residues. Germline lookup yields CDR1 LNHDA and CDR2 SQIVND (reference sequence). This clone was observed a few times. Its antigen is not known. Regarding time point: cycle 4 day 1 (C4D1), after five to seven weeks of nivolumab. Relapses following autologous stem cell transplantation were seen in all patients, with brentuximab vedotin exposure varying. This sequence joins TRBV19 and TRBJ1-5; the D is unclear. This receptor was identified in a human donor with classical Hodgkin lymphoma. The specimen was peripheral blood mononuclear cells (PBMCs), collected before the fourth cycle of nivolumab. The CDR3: CASSIERNQPQHF. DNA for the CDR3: TGTGCCAGTAGTATTGAGCGCAATCAGCCCCAGCATTTT.